The text below deals with one T cell receptor beta chain. The antigen it binds to is not known. One end of the junction varies from germline; a read error may be responsible. Collaborating institutions collected whole blood in K2EDTA tubes following their own protocols. Collaborator samples were shipped for TCRbeta analysis as frozen whole blood, isolated PBMCs, or DNA extracted from either sample type. TCRbeta CDR3 regions were amplified from genomic DNA by means of the immunoSEQ Assay, a bias-controlled multiplex PCR. Per the authors' processing: The number of nucleated cells in each sample was estimated by amplification of reference gene primers within the assay. To quantify the absolute abundance of each unique TCRbeta CDR3 rearrangement, sequence reads were collapsed and filtered. For each sample, productive Simpson clonality was calculated as the square root of Simpson's diversity index over productive rearrangements. TCRdb retrieved this table from immuneACCESS and kept in-frame rearrangements only. Not all clones are present; in checked studies, unresolved V genes account for under half, and no reason is known for the remainder. That table furnishes V, J and clone size, whereas the DNA furnished D and trimming. The sample records roughly 100,000 clones, less than 90% of which are singletons. Around a sixth of the sample rests with the top ten.

The CDR3 sequence holds 17 residues, the cysteine and phenylalanine included. The DNA shown is the 51-base CDR3, in frame from base 1. Reading the germline V gene (reference sequence) gives CDR1 SSHAT and CDR2 FNYEAQ. This sample was taken from a study of blood T cell repertoires in COVID-19 (dated by TCRdb to about 2020). Study-level background: The collaborator samples originated in the United States, Italy and Spain and spanned the acute and convalescent phases of COVID-19. The material from the prospective study consisted of cDNA or gDNA derived from T cells, B-cell-depleted T cells, or PBMCs. The repertoires were released in a freely available public database meant as a resource for research on the immune response to SARS-CoV-2. The dataset comprised deeply sampled blood TCRbeta repertoires from subjects exposed to, actively infected with, or recovered from COVID-19. Samples came from the ongoing ImmuneRACE study (first 160 participants) plus 1,254 subjects from 6 global collaborators. The sample metadata nearly always contained a de-identified subject ID, COVID-19 status, age in years and sex. Where HLA class I and class II types were available, the types were taken from metadata supplied by the sample provider, not from assay-based typing.

The paper as a whole reports these results and caveats: Clinical and demographic metadata were provided uncurated, with the amount varying by source and participant.

The receptor comes from an elderly woman with acute or convalescent COVID-19. This chain joins TRBV7-7 to TRBJ2-5, with a weak D call of TRBD1 (5 bases match). Sequencing used peripheral blood. Here is the DNA: TGTGCTAGCAGCCCTATCTTAGACAGCAAACTCCAAGAGACCCAGTACTTC. Its amino acids are CASSPILDSKLQETQYF. When the CDR3 is completed using the reference TRBV7-7 and TRBJ2-5 genes on either side, the full variable domain is GAGVSQSPRYKVTKRGQDVTLRCDPISSHATLYWYQQALGQGPEFLTYFNYEAQPDKSGLPSDRFSAERPEGSISTLTIQRTEQRDSAMYRCASSPILDSKLQETQYFGPGTRLLVL.